The TCR beta chain under discussion was sequenced for a study of blood T cells in healthy people across ages. Using a J-beta primer mix together with a sample-barcoded 5' primer, a second PCR was run for roughly 7 to 12 cycles. Each CDR3 protein is one row after TCRdb ran MiXCR on the 5' RACE reads. The table includes 1.6 million or so distinct CDR3 sequences, roughly 32% detected once. A note on this clonotype: Its antigen is not known.

Notes on the study in general: Naive CD4+ cell counts and diversity both ran higher in long-lived than in aged donors. Estimated diversity, derived from one million T cells, was regarded as an underestimate.

CDR1 and CDR2 from the germline V gene are DFQATT and SNEGSKA (reference sequence). V lost 3 bases to trimming and J lost 0 bases, with 14 bases between them. The CDR3 is made up of 15 amino acids. V gene TRBV20-1 combines with J gene TRBJ1-2; D gene ambiguous. The sequence was obtained from a woman aged 25 to 39 in good health. Input material: blood. CDR3 amino acids: CSASGPGSSNYGYTF. The CDR3 bases are TGCAGTGCTAGCGGCCCCGGGAGCTCTAACTATGGCTACACCTTC.